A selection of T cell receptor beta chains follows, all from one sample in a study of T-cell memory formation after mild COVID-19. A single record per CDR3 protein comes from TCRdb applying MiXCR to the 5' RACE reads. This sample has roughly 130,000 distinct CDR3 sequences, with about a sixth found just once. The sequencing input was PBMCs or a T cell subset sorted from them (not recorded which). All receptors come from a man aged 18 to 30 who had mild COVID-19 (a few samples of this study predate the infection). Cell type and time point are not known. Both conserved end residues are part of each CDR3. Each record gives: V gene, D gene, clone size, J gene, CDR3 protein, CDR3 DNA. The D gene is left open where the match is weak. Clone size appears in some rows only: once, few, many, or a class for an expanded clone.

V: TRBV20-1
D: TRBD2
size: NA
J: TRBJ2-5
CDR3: CSATGLAGETQYF
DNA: TGCAGTGCCACGGGGCTAGCGGGAGAGACCCAGTACTTC

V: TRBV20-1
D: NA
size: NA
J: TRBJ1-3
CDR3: CSARGGADSGNTIYF
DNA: TGCAGTGCTAGGGGGGGGGCAGACTCTGGAAACACCATATATTTT

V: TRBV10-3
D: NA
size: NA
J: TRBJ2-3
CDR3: CAISVGDTQYF
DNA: TGTGCCATCAGTGTCGGAGATACGCAGTATTTT

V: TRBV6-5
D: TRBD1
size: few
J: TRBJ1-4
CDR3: CASRPGQGISEKLFF
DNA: TGTGCCAGCCGCCCGGGACAGGGAATTAGCGAAAAACTGTTTTTT

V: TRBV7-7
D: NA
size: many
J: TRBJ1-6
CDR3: CASSLEASSPLHF
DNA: TGTGCTAGCAGCTTAGAGGCTTCTTCACCCCTCCACTTT

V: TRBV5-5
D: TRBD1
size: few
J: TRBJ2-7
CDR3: CASSLGTGPFEQYF
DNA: TGTGCCAGCAGCTTGGGGACAGGGCCTTTCGAGCAGTACTTC

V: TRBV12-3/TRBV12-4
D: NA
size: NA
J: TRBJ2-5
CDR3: CASSLGRGSETQYF
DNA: TGTGCCAGCAGTTTAGGCAGGGGAAGCGAGACCCAGTACTTC

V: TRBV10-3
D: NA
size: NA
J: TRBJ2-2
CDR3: CAISEISGSNTGELFF
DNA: TGTGCCATCAGTGAGATTTCCGGGTCGAACACCGGGGAGCTGTTTTTT

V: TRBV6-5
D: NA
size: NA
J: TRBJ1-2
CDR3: CATHSLQGVGGYGYTF
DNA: TGTGCCACCCACAGTCTCCAGGGCGTGGGGGGCTATGGCTACACCTTC

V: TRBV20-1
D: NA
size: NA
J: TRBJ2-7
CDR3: CSARWLLSYEQYF
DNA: TGCAGTGCTAGATGGCTCCTCTCCTACGAGCAGTACTTC

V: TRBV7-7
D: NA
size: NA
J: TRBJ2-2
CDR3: CASSLNLDTGTGELFF
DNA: TGTGCTAGCAGCTTGAATCTCGACACCGGGACCGGGGAGCTGTTTTTT